This T cell receptor (beta chain) came from a study of CXCR3-negative and CXCR3-positive naive CD8 T cells. Regarding the study as a whole: Memory CD8+ cells showed much lower diversity, while both naive subsets displayed comparably high diversity. PBMCs showed partially decreased CXCR3 expression after cryopreservation, and most assays used fresh PBMCs.

For this clonotype: Its specificity is unknown.

Researchers reported sorting every CD8+ T cell subset in triplicate, 250,000 to 300,000 cells per sort. The authors gated naive CD8+ T cells as CD45RO-CCR7+CD27+CD95-. The libraries of TRB cDNA were prepared using 5' RACE with UMI labels. TCRdb reworked the 5' RACE reads into one entry per CDR3 protein, no DNA. Listed are about 62,000 distinct CDR3 sequences; around 4% falls within the top ten. The sequence derives from a human donor in good health. Some clones in this sample may be carry-over from other donors' samples. The sequenced sample consisted of naive CXCR3- CD8+ T cells from blood. Documented subset: CD45RO-CCR7+CD27+CD95- naive CD8+ T cells lacking CXCR3 (TNR3-).

CDR3 in amino acids: CASSQDWDTGELFF. The gene calls are TRBV4-3 and TRBJ2-2. The germline gives CDR1 LGHNA, CDR2 YSLEER. This CDR3 has 14 residues.